This TCR beta chain is drawn from a study of blood T cell repertoires in COVID-19. About the study: T cells, B-cell-depleted T cells, or PBMCs supplied cDNA or gDNA.

Losses at the gene ends were 4 bases for V and 3 bases for J; bases not matched to a gene: 9. The length of the CDR3 is 15 residues. Germline V lookup: CDR1 SGHTA, CDR2 FQGNSA. Data came from immunoSEQ multiplex PCR; TCRdb stores just in-frame clones and leaves some out. Of about 230,000 clones in the sample, 84% were seen once. The chain uses TRBV7-2 and TRBJ2-7; 7 bases fit TRBD2. The specimen was PBMCs or T cells enriched from blood (not recorded which). This TCR was sampled from a man in his 60s who had recovered from COVID-19. CDR3 sequence (DNA): TGTGCCAGCAGCTCAGAGTCGCTAGCGGACTACGAGCAGTACTTC. Translated: CASSSESLADYEQYF.